A selection of T cell receptor beta chains follows, all from one sample in a study of a mutant IDH1 vaccine in newly diagnosed glioma. Profiled with immunoSEQ multiplex PCR; TCRdb holds only in-frame clones, not every one. Among about 41,000 clones listed, approximately 90% were seen once. Their recognized antigens are unknown. Sequencing was performed on PBMCs, taken from a glioma patient whose treatment included an IDH1 peptide vaccine. The origin of the receptors is a man in his forties with glioma. Each CDR3 is given with its conserved first and last residue. Each record gives: V gene, CDR3 protein.

V: TRBV5-5; CDR3: CASSSLGEFKADEQFF
V: TRBV6-1; CDR3: CASNWQGNTGELFF
V: TRBV9; CDR3: CASSVTRTGTDTQYF
V: TRBV6-1; CDR3: CASSDRGAGELFF
V: TRBV28; CDR3: CASIPLRAAQTQYF
V: TRBV5-4; CDR3: CASTGGSTDTQYF
V: TRBV7-6; CDR3: CASSLAVGAEAFF
V: TRBV30; CDR3: CAWSPGLMGYTQYF
V: TRBV6-5; CDR3: CASSLTGSGNTIYF
V: TRBV7-9; CDR3: CASSWDRANYGYTF
V: TRBV19; CDR3: CASSTGGSWHGYTF
V: TRBV19; CDR3: CASSMSLGFNQPQHF
V: TRBV29-1; CDR3: CSVDTGANKNIQYF
V: TRBV2; CDR3: CASSKIVTVNEKLFF
V: TRBV9; CDR3: CASSVGGTAGFYGYTF
V: TRBV21-1; CDR3: CASSLDRACGYTF
V: TRBV5-8; CDR3: CASSPLGGNYGYTF
V: TRBV2; CDR3: CANSQGLSTDTQYF
V: TRBV6-1; CDR3: CASSESRDSYEKLFF
V: TRBV15; CDR3: CATSRGADYWTTDTQYF
V: TRBV7-2; CDR3: CASSFAGAPRQFF
V: TRBV5-4; CDR3: CASSLPVVGTGASSYEQYF
V: TRBV7-8; CDR3: CASSLNFRETQYF
V: TRBV6-5; CDR3: CASSYSNGNTEAFF
V: TRBV20-1; CDR3: CSAPRTEKLFF
V: TRBV6-6; CDR3: CASSSREGRGRSGYTF
V: TRBV28; CDR3: CASSFQTGAGNTIYF
V: TRBV7-9; CDR3: CASSGDRNTEAFF
V: TRBV19; CDR3: CASSVSLNTEAFF
V: TRBV11-3; CDR3: CASSSGVYGYTF
V: TRBV29-1; CDR3: CSVTGTSGRLTSGEQFF
V: TRBV11-2; CDR3: CASSTLQRTGELFF
V: TRBV9; CDR3: CASSVVFSGGGYNEQFF
V: TRBV6-1; CDR3: CASSESHSGTGAKETQYF
V: TRBV5-5; CDR3: CASSLKIPNYGYTF
V: TRBV29-1; CDR3: CSVAGQGASNEQFF
V: TRBV27; CDR3: CASSPLDWNTEAFF
V: TRBV6-1; CDR3: CASSVLTLGSGITDTQYF
V: TRBV5-6; CDR3: CASSTQTGFGNTIYF
V: TRBV5-4; CDR3: CASSLPGSGANVLTF
V: TRBV18; CDR3: CASSELVQVFSYNEQFF
V: TRBV27; CDR3: CAAGGTFTEAFF
V: TRBV19; CDR3: CASSIERGQENYGYTF
V: TRBV5-6; CDR3: CASSLGGALSYNEQFF
V: TRBV7-6; CDR3: CASSLVAGGRGTEAFF